One sample yielded the 20 T cell receptor beta chains listed below, sequenced in a study of T-cell memory formation after mild COVID-19. TCRdb fed the 5' RACE reads into MiXCR, producing one record per CDR3 protein. There are under 300,000 distinct CDR3 sequences in the sample; 18% occur only once, and 23% lies in the top ten. The material sequenced was PBMCs or a T cell subset sorted from them (not recorded which). These receptor sequences come from a man in his late teens or twenties who had mild COVID-19 (a few samples of this study predate the infection). Cell type and time point are not known.

The table lists this clonotype with many counts. This chain connects TRBV4-2 to TRBJ2-3; 10 bases align to TRBD2. CDR1 is LGHNA, CDR2 YNFKEQ, per germline. This CDR3 spans 16 amino acids. After removal of 0 bases from V and 8 bases from J, the junction contained 8 bases not matched to a gene. The CDR3 sequence: CASSQDSSGGAVTQYF. The CDR3 region has the DNA TGTGCCAGCAGCCAAGATTCCAGCGGGGGGGCCGTTACGCAGTATTTT.

The CDR3 sequence is CASSQVFRGTDTQYF. The CDR3 DNA reads TGCGCCAGCAGCCAAGTATTCCGCGGCACAGATACGCAGTATTTT. The chain links TRBV4-1 to TRBJ2-3, with unresolved D. Germline lookup yields CDR1 MGHRA and CDR2 YSYEKL. Deletions cut 1 base from V and 1 base from J, with 9 bases between. The CDR3 is made up of 15 amino acids.

This clonotype was seen ten or more times. CDR3 bases: TGTGCCAGCGTCGCAGGAGGGACAGATACGCAGTATTTT. This codes for CASVAGGTDTQYF. The chain carries TRBV6-2 or TRBV6-3 and TRBJ2-3; possibly TRBD2 for D (6 bases). The CDR3 consists of 13 residues. Trimming removed 8 bases from V and 3 bases from J, with 12 bases in between. CDR1 is MNHEY, CDR2 SVGEGT, per germline.

V gene TRBV6-5 combines with J gene TRBJ2-1; the match to TRBD1 covers 11 bases. Germline values: CDR1 MNHEY, CDR2 SVGAGI. CDR3 length: 16 residues. V lost 0 bases and J lost 4; bases outside the gene matches: 2. CDR3 bases: TGTGCCAGCAGTTACTCCGGGACAGGGGGTTACAATGAGCAGTTCTTC. Translated: CASSYSGTGGYNEQFF.

The CDR3 spells CSASVPSGGSSDTQYF. CDR3 nucleotides: TGCAGTGCTAGCGTTCCTAGCGGGGGTTCGTCAGATACGCAGTATTTT. The chain has TRBV20-1 and TRBJ2-3; TRBD2 agrees at 10 bases. V shed 3 bases, J shed 4 bases, and the junction held 10 bases outside the gene matches. The length of the CDR3 is 16 residues. Germline V gene sequence: CDR1 DFQATT, CDR2 SNEGSKA (reference sequence).

The rearrangement joins TRBV9 to TRBJ2-7; 9 nucleotides line up with TRBD2. CDR3 length equals 15 residues. The junction had 7 bases not matched to a gene; V was cut back by 0 bases and J by 6 bases. CDR1 is SGDLS and CDR2 is YYNGEE in the germline V gene. CDR3: CASSVDPSGASEQYF. DNA for the CDR3: TGTGCCAGCAGCGTAGATCCTAGCGGGGCCTCCGAGCAGTACTTC.

This clonotype was counted only a few times. The chain employs TRBV7-9 and TRBJ2-5; D unresolved. Deletions cut 1 base from V and 14 bases from J, with 17 bases between. This CDR3 comprises 13 residues. Germline CDR1 and CDR2: SEHNR and FQNEAQ (reference sequence). CDR3: CASSLGQANSKYF. The CDR3 DNA reads as TGTGCCAGCAGCTTAGGACAAGCCAACTCGAAATACTTC.

This rearrangement joins TRBV7-2 to TRBJ2-6; D perhaps matches TRBD2 (6 bases). From germline, CDR1 is SGHTA and CDR2 FQGNSA. Trimming took off 4 bases at V and 0 bases at J, with 19 bases between the two ends. The CDR3 covers 19 residues. In nucleotides, the CDR3 is TGTGCCAGCAGCTCTCGACCGGCGGGGTCCGTCTCTGGGGCCAACGTCCTGACTTTC. This sequence encodes CASSSRPAGSVSGANVLTF.

This clonotype was picked up a small number of times. The chain uses TRBV7-2 and TRBJ2-5; 8 bases line up with TRBD2. V lost 1 base and J lost 5; bases outside the gene matches: 9. Per germline, CDR1 SGHTA and CDR2 FQGNSA. This CDR3 spans 16 amino acids. The CDR3 loop is CASSLVARGGGETQYF. The CDR3 DNA follows: TGTGCCAGCAGCTTAGTGGCCCGGGGGGGCGGCGAGACCCAGTACTTC.

This clonotype appeared a few times. The gene calls are TRBV28 and TRBJ2-7; TRBD1 might be the D (6 bases). This CDR3 is built from 13 residues. V dropped 7 bases and J dropped 0 bases, with 10 bases sitting between them. Germline assignment: CDR1 MDHEN and CDR2 SYDVKM. Here the CDR3 reads CASTDSSSYEQYV. CDR3 in DNA: TGTGCCAGCACGGACAGCAGCTCCTACGAGCAGTACGTC.

This clonotype was seen more than once but under ten times. The chain joins TRBV2 to TRBJ1-1; no reliable D call. The CDR3 has 10 amino acids. Germline V gene data show CDR1 as SNHLY and CDR2 as FYNNEI. Here the CDR3 DNA reads TGTGCGAGTGGTGGCGCTGAAGCTTTCTTT. It is translated as CASGGAEAFF.

This clonotype was seen a handful of times. The gene calls are TRBV5-1 and TRBJ1-4, with D perhaps matching TRBD1 (6 bases). From germline, CDR1 is SGHRS and CDR2 YFSETQ. The CDR3 has 16 residues. V lost 4 bases to trimming and J lost 6 bases, with 19 bases between them. CDR3 nucleotide sequence: TGCGCCAGCAGCGACGCAACGGGGGCCCGCTATGAAAAACTGTTTTTT. Its protein is CASSDATGARYEKLFF.

This clonotype was observed a few times. The chain couples TRBV20-1 to TRBJ2-5; 7 bases map to TRBD2. Germline V CDR1 and CDR2: DFQATT, SNEGSKA (reference sequence). This CDR3 has 15 residues. Germline trimming cut 6 bases from V and 2 bases from J; bases unmatched to any gene: 12. For the CDR3, the DNA is TGCAGTGCACGGACTAGGGCTAGCGCTCAAGAGACCCAGTACTTC. Residues: CSARTRASAQETQYF.

This clonotype has a count of ten or more. The rearrangement uses TRBV7-6 and TRBJ2-7; the match to TRBD1 covers 9 bases. The germline gives CDR1 SGHVS, CDR2 FNYEAQ. The CDR3 runs to 15 residues. Trimming took 5 bases from V and 5 from J; bases not matched to a gene: 10. The CDR3: CASSTPGTGFHEQYF. CDR3 in DNA: TGTGCCAGCAGCACTCCTGGGACAGGGTTCCACGAGCAGTACTTC.

This clonotype appeared a single time. This sequence joins TRBV6-2 or TRBV6-3 and TRBJ2-7; 11 nucleotides agree with TRBD2. Per germline, CDR1 MNHEY and CDR2 SVGEGT. This CDR3 region has 15 residues. Unmatched junction bases numbered 6, after V lost 5 bases and J lost 3 bases. The CDR3 DNA reads as TGTGCCAGCAGTCCGATAGCGGGGGGGGACTACGAGCAGTACTTC. It yields the protein CASSPIAGGDYEQYF.

This rearrangement joins TRBV11-2 to TRBJ1-4; 7 bases align to TRBD1. Trimming took 4 bases from V and 4 from J; bases not matched to a gene: 9. This CDR3 is built from 16 residues. Germline CDR1 and CDR2: SGHAT and FQNNGV. The CDR3 DNA sequence: TGTGCCAGCAGCTCCCGCCGGACAGGACTTAATGAAAAACTGTTTTTT. It specifies CASSSRRTGLNEKLFF. Combining the CDR3 with reference TRBV11-2 and TRBJ1-4 gives the whole variable domain EAGVAQSPRYKIIEKRQSVAFWCNPISGHATLYWYQQILGQGPKLLIQFQNNGVVDDSQLPKDRFSAERLKGVDSTLKIQPAKLEDSAVYLCASSSRRTGLNEKLFFGSGTQLSVL.

This clonotype was observed once. The V gene is TRBV2, the J gene TRBJ1-2; TRBD1 might be the D (6 bases). Trimming removed 7 bases at V and 5 bases at J, with 17 bases between. Germline V gene data show CDR1 as SNHLY and CDR2 as FYNNEI. There are 14 residues in the CDR3. CDR3 DNA: TGTGCCAGCATGATCGGGACAACTTCGTATGGCTACACCTTC. Translating gives CASMIGTTSYGYTF. Based on the CDR3 plus reference TRBV2 and TRBJ1-2, the full variable domain is EPEVTQTPSHQVTQMGQEVILRCVPISNHLYFYWYRQILGQKVEFLVSFYNNEISEKSEIFDDQFSVERPDGSNFTLKIRSTKLEDSAMYFCASMIGTTSYGYTFGSGTRLTVV.

The chain joins TRBV5-4 to TRBJ2-7; TRBD2 agrees at 10 bases. V shed 10 bases and J 5 bases; nucleotides not matched to a gene: 9. The length of the CDR3 is 13 residues. Germline lookup yields CDR1 SGHNT and CDR2 YYREEE (reference sequence). Written as DNA, the CDR3 is TGTGCCGTCGAGCGGGGGGGCCTCAACGAGCAGTACTTC. Amino acids: CAVERGGLNEQYF.

This clonotype came up many times. This rearrangement joins TRBV5-1 to TRBJ2-2; a possible D gene is TRBD2 (6 bases). V lost 0 bases to trimming and J lost 5 bases, with 11 bases between them. The CDR3 has 15 amino acids. Germline loops: CDR1 SGHRS, CDR2 YFSETQ. The DNA for the CDR3 is TGCGCCAGCAGCTTGGCTAGCGCCGGAACCGGGGAGCTGTTTTTT. Translated, it gives CASSLASAGTGELFF.

This clonotype showed up just a few times. The DNA of the CDR3 is TGTGCCAGCAGCCCATCGGGACTCCGGGGGGCCAATGAGCAGTTCTTC. This encodes CASSPSGLRGANEQFF. This chain uses TRBV7-2 with TRBJ2-1; D might be TRBD2 (7 bases). The CDR3 spans 16 residues. CDR1 is SGHTA and CDR2 is FQGNSA in the germline V gene. V was trimmed by 5 bases and J by 6 bases, leaving 20 bases between them.